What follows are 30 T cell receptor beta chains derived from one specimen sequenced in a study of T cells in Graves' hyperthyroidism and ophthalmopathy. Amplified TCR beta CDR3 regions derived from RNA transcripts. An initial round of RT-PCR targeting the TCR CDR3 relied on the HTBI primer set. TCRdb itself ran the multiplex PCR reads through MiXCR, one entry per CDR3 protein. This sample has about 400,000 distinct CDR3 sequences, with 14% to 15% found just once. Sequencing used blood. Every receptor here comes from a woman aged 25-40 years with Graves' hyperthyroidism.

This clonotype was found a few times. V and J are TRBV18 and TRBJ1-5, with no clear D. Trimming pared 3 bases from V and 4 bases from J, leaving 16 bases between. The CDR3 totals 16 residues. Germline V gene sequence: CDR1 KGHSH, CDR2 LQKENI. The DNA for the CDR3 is TGTGCCAGCTCACCGACCCCCCCCGCGGGGAATCAGCCCCAGCATTTT. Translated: CASSPTPPAGNQPQHF. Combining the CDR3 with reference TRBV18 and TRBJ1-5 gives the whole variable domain NAGVMQNPRHLVRRRGQEARLRCSPMKGHSHVYWYRQLPEEGLKFMVYLQKENIIDESGMPKERFSAEFPKEGPSILRIQQVVRGDSAAYFCASSPTPPAGNQPQHFGDGTRLSIL.

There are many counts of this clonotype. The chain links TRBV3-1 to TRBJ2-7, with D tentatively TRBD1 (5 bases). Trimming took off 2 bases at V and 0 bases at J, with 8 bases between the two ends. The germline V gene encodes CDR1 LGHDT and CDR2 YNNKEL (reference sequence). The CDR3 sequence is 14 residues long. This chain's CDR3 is CASSQQGPSYEQYF. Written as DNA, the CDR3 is TGTGCCAGCAGCCAACAGGGCCCCTCCTACGAGCAGTACTTC.

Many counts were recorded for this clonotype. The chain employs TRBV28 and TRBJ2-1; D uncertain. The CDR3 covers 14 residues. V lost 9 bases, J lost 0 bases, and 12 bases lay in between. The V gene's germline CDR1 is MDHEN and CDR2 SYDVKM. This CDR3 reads CARPSSSSYNEQFF. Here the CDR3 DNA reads TGTGCCAGACCAAGTTCCAGCTCCTACAATGAGCAGTTCTTC.

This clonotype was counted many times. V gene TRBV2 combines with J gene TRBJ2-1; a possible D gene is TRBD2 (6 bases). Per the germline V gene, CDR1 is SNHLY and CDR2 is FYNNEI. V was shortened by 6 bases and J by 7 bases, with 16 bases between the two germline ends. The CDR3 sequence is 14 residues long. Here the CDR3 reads CASRVTSSWNEQFF. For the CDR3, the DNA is TGTGCCAGCAGGGTGACTAGTTCGTGGAATGAGCAGTTCTTC.

Here the CDR3 DNA reads TGCGCCAGCAGCCAAGAGAACAACGGGGCTTACTGTGGCTACACCTTC. It translates to CASSQENNGAYCGYTF. This chain connects TRBV4-1 to TRBJ1-2, with D possibly matching TRBD1 (5 bases). Germline CDR1 MGHRA, CDR2 YSYEKL. This CDR3 spans 16 amino acids. Trimming removed 0 bases from V and 7 bases from J, with 18 bases in between.

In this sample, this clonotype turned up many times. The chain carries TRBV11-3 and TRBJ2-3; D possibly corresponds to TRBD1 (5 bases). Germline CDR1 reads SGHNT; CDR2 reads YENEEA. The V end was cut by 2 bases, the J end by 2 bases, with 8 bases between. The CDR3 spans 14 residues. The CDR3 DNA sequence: TGTGCCAGCAGCTTACAGGGCTTCACAGATACGCAGTATTTT. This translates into CASSLQGFTDTQYF.

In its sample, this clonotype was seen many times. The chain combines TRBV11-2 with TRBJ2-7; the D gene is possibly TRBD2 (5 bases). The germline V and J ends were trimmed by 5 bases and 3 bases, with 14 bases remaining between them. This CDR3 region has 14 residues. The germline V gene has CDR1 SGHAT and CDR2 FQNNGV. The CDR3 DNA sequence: TGTGCCAGCAGCCGAGGGCTAGGAAACTACGAGCAGTACTTC. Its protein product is CASSRGLGNYEQYF.

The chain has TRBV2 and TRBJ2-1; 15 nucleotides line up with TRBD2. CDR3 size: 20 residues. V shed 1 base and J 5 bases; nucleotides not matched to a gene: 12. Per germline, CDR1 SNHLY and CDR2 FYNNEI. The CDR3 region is CASSEVPGLAGGPLDNEQFF. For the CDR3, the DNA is TGTGCCAGCAGTGAAGTCCCGGGACTAGCGGGAGGCCCCCTGGACAATGAGCAGTTCTTC.

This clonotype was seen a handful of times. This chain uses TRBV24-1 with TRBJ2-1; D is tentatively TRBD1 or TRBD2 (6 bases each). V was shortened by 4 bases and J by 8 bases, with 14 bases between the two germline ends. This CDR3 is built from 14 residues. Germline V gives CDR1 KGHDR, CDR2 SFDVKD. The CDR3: CATSDRGGSDEQFF. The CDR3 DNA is TGTGCCACCAGTGACCGAGGGGGGAGCGATGAGCAGTTCTTC.

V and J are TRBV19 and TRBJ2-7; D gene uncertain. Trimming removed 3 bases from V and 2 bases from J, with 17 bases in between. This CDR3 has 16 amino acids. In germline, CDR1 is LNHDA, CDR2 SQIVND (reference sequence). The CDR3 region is CASSIIPSQAPYEQYF. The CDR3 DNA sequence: TGTGCCAGTAGTATCATCCCGAGTCAGGCACCCTACGAGCAGTACTTC.

CDR3 loop: CASSSQPGQGFYGYTF. The CDR3 region has the DNA TGTGCCAGCAGTTCGCAGCCGGGACAGGGGTTCTATGGCTACACCTTC. The rearrangement uses TRBV7-9 and TRBJ1-2, with 10 bases identical to TRBD1. Unmatched junction bases numbered 11, after V lost 6 bases and J lost 4 bases. The germline CDR1 and CDR2 sequences are SEHNR and FQNEAQ (reference sequence). This CDR3 is built from 16 residues. Complete variable domain (other parts from reference TRBV7-9 and TRBJ1-2): DTGVSQNPRHKITKRGQNVTFRCDPISEHNRLYWYRQTLGQGPEFLTYFQNEAQLEKSRLLSDRFSAERPKGSFSTLEIQRTEQGDSAMYLCASSSQPGQGFYGYTFGSGTRLTVV.

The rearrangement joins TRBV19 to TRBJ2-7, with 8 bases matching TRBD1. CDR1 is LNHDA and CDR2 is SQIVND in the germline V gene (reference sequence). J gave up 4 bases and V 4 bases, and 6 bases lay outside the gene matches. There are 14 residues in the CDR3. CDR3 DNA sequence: TGTGCCAGTAGTACCGGGACAGGAATTTACGAGCAGTACTTC. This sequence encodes CASSTGTGIYEQYF.

The CDR3 spells CASSFLSNTGELFF. CDR3 nucleotide sequence: TGTGCCAGCAGCTTCTTATCGAACACCGGGGAGCTGTTTTTT. V usage is TRBV5-4 and J usage is TRBJ2-2, with no clear D. Germline V gene data show CDR1 as SGHNT and CDR2 as YYREEE (reference sequence). Trimming removed 2 bases from V and 0 bases from J, with 5 bases in between. This CDR3 spans 14 amino acids.

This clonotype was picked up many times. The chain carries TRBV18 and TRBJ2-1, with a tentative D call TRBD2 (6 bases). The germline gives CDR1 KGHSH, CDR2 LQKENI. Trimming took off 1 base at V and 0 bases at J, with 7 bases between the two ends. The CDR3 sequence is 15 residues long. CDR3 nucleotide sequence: TGTGCCAGCTCACCACTAGCGGTCTCCTACAATGAGCAGTTCTTC. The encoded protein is CASSPLAVSYNEQFF.

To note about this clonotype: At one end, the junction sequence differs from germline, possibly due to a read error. CDR3 DNA: TGTGCCAGCAGTTTGGTAAAAGGAAACACCATGTATTTT. It is translated as CASSLVKGNTMYF. This chain connects TRBV28 to TRBJ1-3; D is unresolved. CDR3 length: 13 amino acids. Germline assignment: CDR1 MDHEN and CDR2 SYDVKM.

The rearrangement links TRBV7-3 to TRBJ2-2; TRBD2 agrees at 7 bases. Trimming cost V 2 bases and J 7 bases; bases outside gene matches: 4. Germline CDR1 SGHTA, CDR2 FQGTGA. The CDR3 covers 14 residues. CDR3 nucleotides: TGTGCCAGCAGCTTAGGACTAGGAGGCGGGGAGCTGTTTTTT. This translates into CASSLGLGGGELFF. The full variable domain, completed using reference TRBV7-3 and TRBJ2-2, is GAGVSQTPSNKVTEKGKYVELRCDPISGHTALYWYRQSLGQGPEFLIYFQGTGAADDSGLPNDRFFAVRPEGSVSTLKIQRTERGDSAVYLCASSLGLGGGELFFGEGSRLTVL.

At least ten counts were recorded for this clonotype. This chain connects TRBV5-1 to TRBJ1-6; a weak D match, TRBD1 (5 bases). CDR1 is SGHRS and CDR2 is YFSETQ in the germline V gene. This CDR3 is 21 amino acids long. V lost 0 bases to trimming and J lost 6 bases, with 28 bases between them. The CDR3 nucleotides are TGCGCCAGCAGCTTGGCCGGGGCAGGGCCTTCCCTTTTAACGGCTAATTCACCCCTCCACTTT. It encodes CASSLAGAGPSLLTANSPLHF.

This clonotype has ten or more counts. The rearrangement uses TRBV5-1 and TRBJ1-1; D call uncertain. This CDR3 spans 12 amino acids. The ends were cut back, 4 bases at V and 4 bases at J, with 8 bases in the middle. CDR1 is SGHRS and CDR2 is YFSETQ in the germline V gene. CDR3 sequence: CASSLPGTEAFF. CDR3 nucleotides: TGCGCCAGCAGCCTGCCGGGCACTGAAGCTTTCTTT.

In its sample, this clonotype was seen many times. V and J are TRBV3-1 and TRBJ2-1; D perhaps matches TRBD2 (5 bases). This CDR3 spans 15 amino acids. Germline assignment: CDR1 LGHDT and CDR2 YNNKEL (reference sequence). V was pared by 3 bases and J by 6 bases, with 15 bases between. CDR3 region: CASSQSTLVTNEQFF. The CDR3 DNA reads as TGTGCCAGCAGCCAGTCAACACTAGTAACCAATGAGCAGTTCTTC.

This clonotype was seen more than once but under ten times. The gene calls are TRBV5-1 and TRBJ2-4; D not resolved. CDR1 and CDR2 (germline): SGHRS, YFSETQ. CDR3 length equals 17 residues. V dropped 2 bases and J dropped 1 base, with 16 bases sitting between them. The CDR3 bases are TGCGCCAGCAGCTTTTTCGCACAAGATCGGGCCAAAAACATTCAGTACTTC. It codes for CASSFFAQDRAKNIQYF.

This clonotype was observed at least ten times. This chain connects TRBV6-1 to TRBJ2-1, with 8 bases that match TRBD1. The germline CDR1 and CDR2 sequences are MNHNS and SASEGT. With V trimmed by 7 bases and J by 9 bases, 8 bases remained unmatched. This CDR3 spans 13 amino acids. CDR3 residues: CASTRSGGGEQFF. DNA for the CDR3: TGTGCCAGCACACGGTCAGGGGGCGGTGAGCAGTTCTTC.

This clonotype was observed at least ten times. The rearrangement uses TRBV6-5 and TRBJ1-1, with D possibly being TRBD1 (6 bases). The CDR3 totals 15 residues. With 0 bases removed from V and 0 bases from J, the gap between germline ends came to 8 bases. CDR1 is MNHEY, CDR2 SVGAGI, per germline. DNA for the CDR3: TGTGCCAGCAGTTACTCCGGACAGATGAACACTGAAGCTTTCTTT. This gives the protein CASSYSGQMNTEAFF.

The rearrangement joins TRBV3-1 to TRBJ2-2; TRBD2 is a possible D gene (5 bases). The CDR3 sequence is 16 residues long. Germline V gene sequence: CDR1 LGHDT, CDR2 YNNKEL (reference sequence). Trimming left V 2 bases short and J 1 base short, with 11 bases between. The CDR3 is CASSQIGLQNTGELFF. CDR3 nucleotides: TGTGCCAGCAGCCAAATCGGACTGCAGAACACCGGGGAGCTGTTTTTT. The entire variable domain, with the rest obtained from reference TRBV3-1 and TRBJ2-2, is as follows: DTAVSQTPKYLVTQMGNDKSIKCEQNLGHDTMYWYKQDSKKFLKIMFSYNNKELIINETVPNRFSPKSPDKAHLNLHINSLELGDSAVYFCASSQIGLQNTGELFFGEGSRLTVL.

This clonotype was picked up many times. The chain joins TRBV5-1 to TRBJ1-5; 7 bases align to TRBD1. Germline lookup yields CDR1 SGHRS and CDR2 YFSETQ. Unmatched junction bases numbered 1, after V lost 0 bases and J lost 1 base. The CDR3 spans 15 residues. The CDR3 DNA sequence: TGCGCCAGCAGCTTGGAGGGGGCGAGCAATCAGCCCCAGCATTTT. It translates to CASSLEGASNQPQHF.

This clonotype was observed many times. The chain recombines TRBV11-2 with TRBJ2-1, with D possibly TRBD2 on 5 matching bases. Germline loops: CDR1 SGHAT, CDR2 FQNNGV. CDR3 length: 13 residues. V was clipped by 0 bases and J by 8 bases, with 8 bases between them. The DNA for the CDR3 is TGTGCCAGCAGCTTAGATTTCGGGGATGAGCAGTTCTTC. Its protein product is CASSLDFGDEQFF.

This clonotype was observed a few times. The CDR3 DNA is TGTGCCAGCAGTTACGGGGAAAGCGGGACCTACGAGCAGTACTTC. It translates to CASSYGESGTYEQYF. V and J are TRBV6-5 and TRBJ2-7; 7 nucleotides line up with TRBD2. This CDR3 has 15 residues. V shed 2 bases, J shed 2 bases, and the junction held 6 bases outside the gene matches. In germline, CDR1 is MNHEY, CDR2 SVGAGI.

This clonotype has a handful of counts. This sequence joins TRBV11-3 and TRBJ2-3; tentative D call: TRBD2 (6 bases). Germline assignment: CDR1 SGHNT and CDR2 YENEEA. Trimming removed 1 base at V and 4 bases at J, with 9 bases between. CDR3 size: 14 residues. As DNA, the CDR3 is TGTGCCAGCAGCTTAGGTTCGGGAGCAGATACGCAGTATTTT. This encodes CASSLGSGADTQYF.

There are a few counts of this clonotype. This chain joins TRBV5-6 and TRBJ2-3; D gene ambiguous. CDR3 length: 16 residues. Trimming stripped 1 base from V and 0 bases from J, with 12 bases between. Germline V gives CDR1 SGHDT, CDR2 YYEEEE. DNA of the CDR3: TGTGCCAGCAGCTTGTGGGCGCGGAAGAGCACAGATACGCAGTATTTT. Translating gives CASSLWARKSTDTQYF. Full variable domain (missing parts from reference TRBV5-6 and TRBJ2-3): DAGVTQSPTHLIKTRGQQVTLRCSPKSGHDTVSWYQQALGQGPQFIFQYYEEEERQRGNFPDRFSGHQFPNYSSELNVNALLLGDSALYLCASSLWARKSTDTQYFGPGTRLTVL.

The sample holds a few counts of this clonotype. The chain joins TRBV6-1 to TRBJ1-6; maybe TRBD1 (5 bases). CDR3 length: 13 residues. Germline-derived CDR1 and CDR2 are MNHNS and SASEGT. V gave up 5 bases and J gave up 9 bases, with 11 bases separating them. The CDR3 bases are TGTGCCAGCAGTACCGGTAGGGGTTCACCCCTCCACTTT. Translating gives CASSTGRGSPLHF.

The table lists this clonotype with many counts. Written as DNA, the CDR3 is TGTGCTAGTGGTTCCGGACAGGGGGGGTACAATGAGCAGTTCTTC. Encoded protein: CASGSGQGGYNEQFF. The chain is built from TRBV12-5 and TRBJ2-1; 10 positions match TRBD1. Germline V gene sequence: CDR1 LGHNT, CDR2 FRNRAP. This CDR3 has 15 residues. Trimming removed 4 bases from V and 4 bases from J; junction bases left unmatched: 4.